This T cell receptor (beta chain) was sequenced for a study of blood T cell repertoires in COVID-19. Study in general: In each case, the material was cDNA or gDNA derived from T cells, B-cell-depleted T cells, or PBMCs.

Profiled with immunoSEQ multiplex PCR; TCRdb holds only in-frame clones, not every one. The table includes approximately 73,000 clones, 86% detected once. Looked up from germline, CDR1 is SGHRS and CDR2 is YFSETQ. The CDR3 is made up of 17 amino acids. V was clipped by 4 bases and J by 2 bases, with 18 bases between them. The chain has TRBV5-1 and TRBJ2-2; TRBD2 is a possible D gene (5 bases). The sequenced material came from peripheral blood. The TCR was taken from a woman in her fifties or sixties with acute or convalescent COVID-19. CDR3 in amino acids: CASSPQLTGKNTGELFF. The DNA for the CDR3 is TGCGCCAGCAGCCCGCAGCTGACCGGGAAAAACACCGGGGAGCTGTTTTTT.